The clone carrying this T cell receptor (beta chain) was counted a few times. Its specificity is not known. The CDR3 has 14 amino acids. Germline CDR1 SGHKS, CDR2 YYEKEE (reference sequence). The V gene lost 1 base and the J gene lost 3 bases, with 10 bases spanning the gap. The PCR employed 60 Vbeta primers together with 13 Jbeta primers. Assay: immunoSEQ multiplex PCR; the TCRdb copy retains only in-frame clones and omits some. The sample lists roughly 120,000 clones; about three quarters were seen once. Participants comprised healthy donors of bone marrow. The data are from a study of cytomegalovirus exposure and HLA in healthy donors. Study results and caveats: CMV serostatus was the only immune exposure information that was available. Fewer N-insertions (relative to the roughly 660-donor mean) were reportedly seen in an Asian-associated ancestry cluster in a later analysis.

The chain has TRBV5-5 and TRBJ1-1; D unclear. What was sequenced was PBMCs. This receptor was identified in a human donor in good health. CDR3 nucleotides: TGTGCCAGCAGCTTGTCTCACGGGGACACTGAAGCTTTCTTT. Its protein product is CASSLSHGDTEAFF.